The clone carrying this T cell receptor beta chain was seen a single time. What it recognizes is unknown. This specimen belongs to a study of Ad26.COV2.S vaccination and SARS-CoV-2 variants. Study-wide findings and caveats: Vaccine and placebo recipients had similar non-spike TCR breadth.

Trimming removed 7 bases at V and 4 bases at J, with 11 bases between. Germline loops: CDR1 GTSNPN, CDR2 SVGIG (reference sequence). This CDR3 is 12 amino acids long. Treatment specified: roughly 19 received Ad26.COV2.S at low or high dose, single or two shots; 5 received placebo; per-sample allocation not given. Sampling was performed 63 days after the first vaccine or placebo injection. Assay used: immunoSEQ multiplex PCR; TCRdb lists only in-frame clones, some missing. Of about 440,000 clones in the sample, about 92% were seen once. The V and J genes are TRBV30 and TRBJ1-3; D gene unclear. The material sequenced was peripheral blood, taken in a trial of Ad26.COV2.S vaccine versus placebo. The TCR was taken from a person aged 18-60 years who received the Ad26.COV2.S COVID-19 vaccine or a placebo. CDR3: CAFRAPGNTIYF. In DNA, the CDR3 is TGTGCCTTCCGAGCCCCCGGAAACACCATATATTTT.